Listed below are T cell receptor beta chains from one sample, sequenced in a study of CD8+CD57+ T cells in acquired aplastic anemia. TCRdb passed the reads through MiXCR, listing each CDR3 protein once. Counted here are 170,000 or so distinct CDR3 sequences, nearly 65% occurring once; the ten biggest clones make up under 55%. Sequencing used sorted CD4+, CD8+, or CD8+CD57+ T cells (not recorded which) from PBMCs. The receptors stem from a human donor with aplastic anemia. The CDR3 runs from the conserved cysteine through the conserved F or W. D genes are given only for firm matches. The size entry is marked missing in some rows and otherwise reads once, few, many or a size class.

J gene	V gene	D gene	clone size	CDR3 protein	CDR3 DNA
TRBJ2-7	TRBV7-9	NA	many	CASSLEDRSYEQYF	TGTGCCAGCAGCTTGGAGGACAGATCCTACGAGCAGTACTTC
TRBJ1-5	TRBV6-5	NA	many	CASSYGSGNQPQHF	TGTGCCAGCAGTTACGGGTCAGGGAACCAGCCCCAGCATTTT
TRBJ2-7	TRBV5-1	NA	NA	CASSLRGVLGEQYF	TGTGCCAGCAGCTTACGGGGAGTGCTCGGGGAGCAGTACTTC
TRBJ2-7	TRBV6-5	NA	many	CASSYGSTYEQYF	TGTGCCAGCAGTTACGGTAGCACCTACGAGCAGTACTTC
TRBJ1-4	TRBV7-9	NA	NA	CASSGRTAQNEKLFF	TGTGCCAGCAGCGGCCGGACAGCCCAGAATGAAAAACTGTTTTTT
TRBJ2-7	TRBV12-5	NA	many	CASGFYEQYF	TGTGCTAGTGGTTTTTACGAGCAGTACTTC
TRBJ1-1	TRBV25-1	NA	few	CASSATGAREAFF	TGTGCCAGCAGTGCCACAGGAGCCCGTGAAGCTTTCTTT
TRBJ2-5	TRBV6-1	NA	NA	CASSYRSDQETQYF	TGTGCCAGCAGTTACAGGTCAGACCAAGAGACCCAGTACTTC
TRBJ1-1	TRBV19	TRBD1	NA	CASSIRSGGRNTEAFF	TGTGCCAGTAGTATTCGTTCAGGGGGCAGGAACACTGAAGCTTTCTTT
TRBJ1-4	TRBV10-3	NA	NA	CAISQGSNERLFF	TGTGCCATCAGCCAGGGATCTAATGAAAGACTGTTTTTT
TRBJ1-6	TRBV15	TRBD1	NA	CATSRDWGRGLAYNSPLHF	TGTGCCACCAGCAGAGATTGGGGCAGGGGGTTAGCCTATAATTCACCCCTCCACTTT
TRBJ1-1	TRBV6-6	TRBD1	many	CASSYSRGHAFF	TGTGCCAGCAGTTACTCAAGGGGGCATGCTTTCTTT
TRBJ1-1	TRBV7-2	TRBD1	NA	CASSSQTGVTEAFF	TGTGCCAGCAGCTCCCAGACAGGGGTCACTGAAGCTTTCTTT
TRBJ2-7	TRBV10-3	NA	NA	CAISPVRGEQYF	TGTGCCATCAGCCCAGTCCGTGGCGAGCAGTACTTC
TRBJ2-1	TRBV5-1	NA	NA	CASFLAYNEQFF	TGCGCCAGCTTTCTAGCCTACAATGAGCAGTTCTTC
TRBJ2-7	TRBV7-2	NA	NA	CASSGTQGQFYEQYF	TGTGCCAGCAGCGGAACACAGGGTCAGTTCTACGAGCAGTACTTC
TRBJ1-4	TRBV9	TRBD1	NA	CASSVATGRGEKLFF	TGTGCCAGCAGCGTAGCAACGGGCAGGGGGGAAAAACTGTTTTTT
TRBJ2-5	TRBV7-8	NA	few	CASSPRTMPGTQYF	TGTGCCAGCAGCCCACGGACTATGCCCGGGACCCAGTACTTC
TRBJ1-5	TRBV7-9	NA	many	CASSAKNGEPQHF	TGTGCCAGCAGCGCCAAGAACGGCGAGCCCCAGCATTTT
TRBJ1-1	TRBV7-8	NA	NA	CASSLDPGRGTEAFF	TGTGCCAGCAGCTTAGATCCCGGACGAGGGACTGAAGCTTTCTTT
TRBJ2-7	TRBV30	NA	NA	CAWGSPSKRYEQYF	TGTGCCTGGGGATCCCCCTCTAAACGCTACGAGCAGTACTTC
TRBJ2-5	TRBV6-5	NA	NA	CASSYVGTETQYF	TGTGCCAGCAGTTACGTGGGGACAGAGACCCAGTACTTC
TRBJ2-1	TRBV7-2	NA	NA	CARLNRGGDEQFF	TGTGCCAGATTAAACCGTGGAGGGGATGAGCAGTTCTTC
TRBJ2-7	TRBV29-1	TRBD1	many	CSARTGRSYEQYF	TGCAGCGCCCGGACAGGAAGAAGCTACGAGCAGTACTTC
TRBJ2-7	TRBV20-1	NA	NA	CSAGTGTEQYF	TGCAGTGCGGGAACAGGGACCGAGCAGTACTTC
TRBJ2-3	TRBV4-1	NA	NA	CASSQEPVGASQYF	TGCGCCAGCAGCCAAGAGCCCGTAGGGGCGTCGCAGTATTTT